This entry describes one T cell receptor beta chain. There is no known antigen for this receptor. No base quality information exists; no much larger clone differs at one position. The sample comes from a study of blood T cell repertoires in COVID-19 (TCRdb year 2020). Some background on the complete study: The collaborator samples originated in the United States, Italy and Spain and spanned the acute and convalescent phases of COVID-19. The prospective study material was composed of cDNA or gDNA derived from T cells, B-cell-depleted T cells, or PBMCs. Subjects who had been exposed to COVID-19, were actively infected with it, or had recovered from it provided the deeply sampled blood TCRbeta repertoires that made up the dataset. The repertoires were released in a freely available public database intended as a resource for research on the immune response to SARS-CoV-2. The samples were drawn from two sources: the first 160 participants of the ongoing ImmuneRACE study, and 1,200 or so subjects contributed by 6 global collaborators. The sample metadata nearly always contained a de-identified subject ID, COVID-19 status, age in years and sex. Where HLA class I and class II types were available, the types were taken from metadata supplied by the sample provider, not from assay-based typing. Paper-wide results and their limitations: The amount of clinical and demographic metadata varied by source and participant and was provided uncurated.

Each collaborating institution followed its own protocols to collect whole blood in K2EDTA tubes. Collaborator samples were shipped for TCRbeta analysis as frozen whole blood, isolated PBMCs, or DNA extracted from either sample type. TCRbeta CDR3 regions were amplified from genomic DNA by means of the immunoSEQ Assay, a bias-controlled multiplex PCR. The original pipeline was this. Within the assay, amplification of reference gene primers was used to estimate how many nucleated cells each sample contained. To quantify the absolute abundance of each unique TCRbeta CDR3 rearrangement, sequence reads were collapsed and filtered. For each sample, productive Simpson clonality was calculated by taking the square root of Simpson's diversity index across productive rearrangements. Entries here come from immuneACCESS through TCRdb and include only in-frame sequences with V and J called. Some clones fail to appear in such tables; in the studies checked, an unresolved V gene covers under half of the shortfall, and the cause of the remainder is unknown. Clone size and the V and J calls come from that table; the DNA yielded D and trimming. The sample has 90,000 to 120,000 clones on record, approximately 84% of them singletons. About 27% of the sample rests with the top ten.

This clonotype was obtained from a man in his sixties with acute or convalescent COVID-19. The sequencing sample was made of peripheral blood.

The CDR3 corresponds to CASQTSGSEGEQFF. The sequence in DNA is TGTGCCAGTCAGACTAGCGGGAGTGAGGGGGAGCAGTTCTTC. The chain is assembled from TRBV19 and TRBJ2-1; the central 12 bases match TRBD2. The junction shows trimming of 8 bases on V and 10 bases on J, and the gene matches do not reach 9 bases of it. CDR1 LNHDA and CDR2 SQIVND were looked up in the germline V gene (reference sequence). The CDR3 goes from the cysteine to the phenylalanine over 14 residues. Of all the DNA, just the CDR3 is kept, 42 bases in frame from base 1. Extended through the reference TRBV19 and TRBJ2-1 proteins, this CDR3 yields the full variable domain: DGGITQSPKYLFRKEGQNVTLSCEQNLNHDAMYWYRQDPGQGLRLIYYSQIVNDFQKGDIAEGYSVSREKKESFPLTVTSAQKNPTAFYLCASQTSGSEGEQFFGPGTRLTVL.